This entry lists 24 T cell receptor beta chains sequenced from one sample in a study of CD8+ T cells in alopecia areata. Indicated treatment: oral pan-JAK inhibitor, 5-10 mg twice daily. TCR sequencing used cDNA made by reverse transcription of extracted RNA. TCRdb's copy holds only in-frame clones and misses some; the assay was immunoSEQ multiplex PCR. The sample holds more than 90,000 clones; around 60% are singletons and the top ten take roughly 15%. The sequences come from CD8+ T cells sorted from blood, collected at week 4, from a patient treated with tofacitinib. The receptors derive from a human donor with alopecia areata.

This sequence joins TRBV29-1 and TRBJ2-7, with 10 bases matching TRBD1. The V gene end was trimmed by 4 bases and the J gene end by 5 bases; junction bases not matched to a gene: 8. The CDR3 totals 14 residues. Germline lookup yields CDR1 SQVTM and CDR2 ANQGSEA. Here the CDR3 reads CSVGGGDRGHEQYF. The DNA of the CDR3 is TGCAGCGTTGGAGGGGGGGACAGGGGTCACGAGCAGTACTTC.

The gene calls are TRBV5-4 and TRBJ1-6; D gene ambiguous. The ends were cut back, 0 bases at V and 10 bases at J, with 11 bases in the middle. From germline, CDR1 is SGHNT and CDR2 YYREEE (reference sequence). The CDR3 is 14 residues long. CDR3 residues: CASSLVPSGSPLHF. CDR3 nucleotide sequence: TGTGCCAGCAGCTTGGTGCCCTCTGGATCACCCCTCCACTTT.

The chain couples TRBV9 to TRBJ1-2; D possibly corresponds to TRBD1 (5 bases). Germline loops: CDR1 SGDLS, CDR2 YYNGEE. The CDR3 sequence is 16 residues long. Trimming left V 4 bases short and J 0 bases short, with 16 bases between. CDR3 sequence: CASSPPGGDANYGYTF. Here the CDR3 DNA reads TGTGCCAGCAGCCCCCCGGGGGGGGACGCTAACTATGGCTACACCTTC.

The chain carries TRBV15 and TRBJ1-5; no firm D call. Germline CDR1 and CDR2: LNHNV and YYDKDF (reference sequence). V was clipped by 0 bases and J by 7 bases, with 10 bases between them. This CDR3 region has 14 residues. CDR3 bases: TGTGCCACCAGCAGAGATCAGGAGGAGCAGCCCCAGCATTTT. Protein: CATSRDQEEQPQHF.

In this sample, this clone turned up many times. The chain combines TRBV6-5 with TRBJ2-3; D is possibly TRBD2 (5 bases). This CDR3 contains 14 residues. V lost 4 bases and J 2 bases, leaving 10 bases between the germline ends. CDR1 is MNHEY, CDR2 SVGAGI, per germline. DNA of the CDR3: TGTGCCAGCAGTTGGGCGGGTGTCACAGATACGCAGTATTTT. Translated: CASSWAGVTDTQYF.

The table lists this clone with a few counts. The V call is TRBV15, the J call TRBJ1-5, with unresolved D. V was trimmed by 1 base and J by 7 bases, leaving 8 bases between them. Germline V lookup: CDR1 LNHNV, CDR2 YYDKDF (reference sequence). The CDR3 sequence is 13 residues long. In nucleotides, the CDR3 is TGTGCCACCAGCAGAGGGGCCGGGCAGCCCCAGCATTTT. It is translated as CATSRGAGQPQHF. Full variable domain (missing parts from reference TRBV15 and TRBJ1-5): DAMVIQNPRYQVTQFGKPVTLSCSQTLNHNVMYWYQQKSSQAPKLLFHYYDKDFNNEADTPDNFQSRRPNTSFCFLDIRSPGLGDTAMYLCATSRGAGQPQHFGDGTRLSIL.

This clone was seen only a few times. The gene calls are TRBV29-1 and TRBJ2-3; D gene uncertain. CDR3 length equals 12 residues. The V end was cut by 6 bases, the J end by 0 bases, with 7 bases between. Germline V gene lookup returns CDR1 SQVTM and CDR2 ANQGSEA. Here the CDR3 reads CSVGSSTDTQYF. Written as DNA, the CDR3 is TGCAGCGTCGGATCTAGCACAGATACGCAGTATTTT.

This clone has a handful of counts. The chain recombines TRBV6-5 with TRBJ2-7; TRBD2 agrees at 12 bases. Germline V lookup: CDR1 MNHEY, CDR2 SVGAGI. CDR3 length: 15 amino acids. V gave up 1 base and J gave up 2 bases; unmatched junction bases: 0. The DNA for the CDR3 is TGTGCCAGCAGTTACTGGACTAGCGGGGCCTACGAGCAGTACTTC. Protein: CASSYWTSGAYEQYF.

In its sample, this clone was seen once. The chain has TRBV7-9 and TRBJ1-1; no reliable D call. This CDR3 comprises 14 residues. Germline assignment: CDR1 SEHNR and CDR2 FQNEAQ (reference sequence). Trimming removed 5 bases at V and 1 base at J, with 11 bases between. CDR3 bases: TGTGCCAGCAGCGTCGAAGGCGGGAACACTGAAGCTTTCTTT. Protein sequence: CASSVEGGNTEAFF.

The chain couples TRBV28 to TRBJ2-7; the match to TRBD2 covers 8 bases. Germline V lookup: CDR1 MDHEN, CDR2 SYDVKM. J lost 2 bases, V lost 4 bases, and 19 bases had no gene match. The CDR3 runs 19 residues. DNA of the CDR3: TGTGCCAGCAGTTCGCGGACCCTAACGACTAGCGCCCCCCCCTACGAGCAGTACTTC. This translates into CASSSRTLTTSAPPYEQYF.

This chain joins TRBV29-1 and TRBJ1-2; no definite D call. CDR1 is SQVTM, CDR2 ANQGSEA, per germline. Trimming shortened V by 0 bases and J by 3 bases, and 11 bases separated the two germline ends. This CDR3 has 14 residues. This chain's CDR3 is CSVEEVQADYGYTF. The DNA of the CDR3 is TGCAGCGTTGAAGAAGTGCAGGCTGACTATGGCTACACCTTC.

The rearrangement uses TRBV9 and TRBJ2-3; D is unresolved. Trimming removed 0 bases from V and 0 bases from J, with 2 bases in between. The CDR3 is made up of 13 amino acids. Germline loops: CDR1 SGDLS, CDR2 YYNGEE. The CDR3 is CASSVVSTDTQYF. In nucleotides, the CDR3 is TGTGCCAGCAGCGTAGTGAGCACAGATACGCAGTATTTT.

The J gene is TRBJ2-7, the V gene TRBV5-6; the D is unclear. This CDR3 has 15 amino acids. Trimming cost V 1 base and J 3 bases, with 14 bases left between them. Germline CDR1 SGHDT, CDR2 YYEEEE. The CDR3 DNA follows: TGTGCCAGCAGCTTGTGGTCGTGGGAATTCTACGAGCAGTACTTC. It codes for CASSLWSWEFYEQYF.

The V gene is TRBV4-2, the J gene TRBJ2-3, with 13 bases aligning to TRBD2. The V gene end was trimmed by 4 bases and the J gene end by 3 bases; junction bases not matched to a gene: 4. The germline gives CDR1 LGHNA, CDR2 YNFKEQ. The length of the CDR3 is 16 residues. The CDR3 DNA sequence: TGTGCCAGCAGCCCAGCACTAGCGGGGGGGACAGATACGCAGTATTTT. This encodes CASSPALAGGTDTQYF.

The genes are TRBV11-2 and TRBJ1-5; weak D call: TRBD1 (6 bases). Germline V gene sequence: CDR1 SGHAT, CDR2 FQNNGV. V shed 5 bases and J shed 8 bases, with 16 bases lying between them. This CDR3 has 14 residues. The CDR3 DNA follows: TGTGCCAGCAGCCCAAACAGGGCCAAGAAGCCCCAGCATTTT. It codes for CASSPNRAKKPQHF.

The J gene is TRBJ2-5, the V gene TRBV29-1, with 7 nucleotides matching TRBD1. This CDR3 contains 14 residues. Germline V CDR1 and CDR2: SQVTM, ANQGSEA. V was pared by 6 bases and J by 6 bases, with 13 bases of the junction left unmatched. CDR3 amino acids: CSVGGQDQKKTQYF. The CDR3 DNA sequence: TGCAGCGTCGGCGGACAGGACCAGAAGAAGACCCAGTACTTC.

V usage is TRBV4-1 and J usage is TRBJ1-5; no clear D. The germline V gene has CDR1 MGHRA and CDR2 YSYEKL. V shed 0 bases and J shed 3 bases, with 9 bases lying between them. The CDR3 has 15 residues. CDR3 loop: CASSQDQDPNQPQHF. As DNA, the CDR3 is TGCGCCAGCAGCCAAGATCAGGACCCCAATCAGCCCCAGCATTTT.

The DNA for the CDR3 is TGTGCCAGCAGCCCAAGGGTGACGATCTATGGCTACACCTTC. This gives the protein CASSPRVTIYGYTF. The V call is TRBV7-9, the J call TRBJ1-2; no reliable D call. V was cut by 5 bases and J by 4 bases, with 14 bases left in between. The CDR3 is 14 amino acids. Per germline, CDR1 SEHNR and CDR2 FQNEAQ (reference sequence).

This clone is medium-sized within its sample. V is TRBV6-5 and J is TRBJ2-5, with TRBD2 matching over 14 bases. V shed 6 bases and J 5 bases; nucleotides not matched to a gene: 2. Germline V gene sequence: CDR1 MNHEY, CDR2 SVGAGI. The CDR3 is made up of 14 amino acids. The DNA of the CDR3 is TGTGCCAGCAGCCGACTAGCGGGAGGGGAGACCCAGTACTTC. The encoded protein is CASSRLAGGETQYF.

The chain is built from TRBV2 and TRBJ1-2; perhaps TRBD1 as D (5 bases). V was clipped by 10 bases and J by 1 base, with 13 bases between them. Germline V gene data show CDR1 as SNHLY and CDR2 as FYNNEI. The CDR3 totals 13 residues. CDR3: CATAGLVNYGYTF. In DNA form, the CDR3 reads TGTGCCACCGCAGGGCTTGTTAACTATGGCTACACCTTC.

The V and J genes are TRBV6-6 and TRBJ2-7; the match to TRBD1 covers 8 bases. Trimming cost V 4 bases and J 6 bases; bases outside gene matches: 14. The CDR3 runs 16 residues. Per germline, CDR1 MNHNY and CDR2 SVGAGI (reference sequence). The CDR3 nucleotides are TGTGCCAGCAGTTTCCCACTAGACAGGGGAGGTGTCGAGCAGTACTTC. Translating gives CASSFPLDRGGVEQYF.

The chain is built from TRBV7-2 and TRBJ2-7; no reliable D call. The V and J ends lost 4 bases and 2 bases respectively, with 6 bases between them. CDR1 and CDR2 from the germline V gene are SGHTA and FQGNSA. The CDR3 loop spans 12 amino acids. DNA for the CDR3: TGTGCCAGCAGCTCCGTGGCCTACGAGCAGTACTTC. This sequence encodes CASSSVAYEQYF.

The V and J genes are TRBV19 and TRBJ2-1; 10 bases fit TRBD2. Trimming cost V 2 bases and J 2 bases; bases outside gene matches: 3. Germline CDR1 and CDR2: LNHDA and SQIVND (reference sequence). This CDR3 is built from 16 residues. Here the CDR3 DNA reads TGTGCCAGTAGTATATTTAGCGGGGGGACCTACAATGAGCAGTTCTTC. This gives the protein CASSIFSGGTYNEQFF.

This clone has only a few counts. The chain combines TRBV28 with TRBJ1-1; D gene ambiguous. Germline V gives CDR1 MDHEN, CDR2 SYDVKM. V dropped 8 bases and J dropped 1 base, with 11 bases sitting between them. This CDR3 contains 13 residues. In nucleotides, the CDR3 is TGTGCCAGCCACTACCGTGCGAACACTGAAGCTTTCTTT. This gives the protein CASHYRANTEAFF.